The TCR beta chain under discussion was sequenced for a study of neoadjuvant anti-PD-1 for oral cavity cancer. Sequencing was performed with immunoSEQ multiplex PCR; in TCRdb, only in-frame clones are kept and a portion is missing. This table holds around 12,000 clones, about 60% found once. CDR3 length: 15 residues. The V gene end was trimmed by 6 bases and the J gene end by 0 bases; junction bases not matched to a gene: 4. Per germline, CDR1 MNHEY and CDR2 SMNVEV (reference sequence). This sequence joins TRBV27 and TRBJ1-1; TRBD1 aligns across 10 bases. The receptor was derived from a person aged 40 to 85 with oral cavity squamous cell carcinoma. The material sequenced was tumor tissue, taken before nivolumab (anti-PD-1) treatment. The CDR3 is CASRGTGVLNTEAFF. The CDR3 region has the DNA TGTGCCAGCAGGGGGACAGGGGTTCTGAACACTGAAGCTTTCTTT.